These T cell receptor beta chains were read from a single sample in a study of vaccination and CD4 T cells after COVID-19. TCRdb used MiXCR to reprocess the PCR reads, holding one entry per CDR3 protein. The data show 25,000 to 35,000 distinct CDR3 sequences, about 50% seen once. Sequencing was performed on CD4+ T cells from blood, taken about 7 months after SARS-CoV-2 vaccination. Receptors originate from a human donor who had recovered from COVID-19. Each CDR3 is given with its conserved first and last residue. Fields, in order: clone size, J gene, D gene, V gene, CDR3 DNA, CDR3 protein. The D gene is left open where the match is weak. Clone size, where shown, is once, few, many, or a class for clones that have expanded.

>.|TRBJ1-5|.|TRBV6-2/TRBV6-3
TGTGCCAGCAGTTTGGGCCTAAGAGGGGTTAGTCAGCCCCAGCATTTT
CASSLGLRGVSQPQHF
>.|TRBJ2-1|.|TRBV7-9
TGTGCCAGCAGCTCGGCCGGGACTTTCAATGAGCAGTTCTTC
CASSSAGTFNEQFF
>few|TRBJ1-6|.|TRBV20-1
TGCAGTGCTAGAGGGGGGGCGGGGGCTAATTCACCCCTCCACTTT
CSARGGAGANSPLHF
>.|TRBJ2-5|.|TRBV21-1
TGTGCCAGCAGCAAGTCCAAGGAGACCCAGTACTTC
CASSKSKETQYF
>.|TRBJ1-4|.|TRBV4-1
TGCGCCAGCAGCCAAGGAGGGGAACTGTTTTTT
CASSQGGELFF
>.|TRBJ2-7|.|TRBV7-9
TGTGCCAGCAGCGCGCCCTACGAGCAGTACTTC
CASSAPYEQYF
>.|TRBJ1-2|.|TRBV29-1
TGCAGCGTTGGGGGGCCGGAAGGCTACACCTTC
CSVGGPEGYTF
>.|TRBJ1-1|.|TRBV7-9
TGTGCCAGCAGCCGCAGGCCCGCTGAAGCTTTCTTT
CASSRRPAEAFF
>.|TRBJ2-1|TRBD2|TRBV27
TGTGCCAGCAGGACTAGCGGGAGGTGGAGTGAGCAGTTCTTC
CASRTSGRWSEQFF
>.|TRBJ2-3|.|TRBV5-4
TGTGCCAGCAGCCTGCGTAGTGGTGGGGCAGATACGCAGTATTTT
CASSLRSGGADTQYF
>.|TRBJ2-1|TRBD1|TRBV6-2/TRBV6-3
TGTGCCAGCGCTCACGGACAGGCGGATTACAATGAGCAGTTCTTC
CASAHGQADYNEQFF
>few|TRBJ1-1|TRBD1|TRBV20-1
TGCAGTGCTCAAGGGGGGACAGGAACTGAAGCTTTCTTT
CSAQGGTGTEAFF
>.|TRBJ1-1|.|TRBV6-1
TGTGCCAGCAGTACGAGGGCGATCAACAAAGCTTTCTTT
CASSTRAINKAFF
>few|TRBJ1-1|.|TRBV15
TGTGCCACCAGCACAAGGACAGCCTATGAAGCTTTCTTT
CATSTRTAYEAFF
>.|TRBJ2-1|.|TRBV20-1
TGCAGTGCTACGTGGTTAGACCTTAGGGCCTCCTACAATGAGCAGTTCTTC
CSATWLDLRASYNEQFF
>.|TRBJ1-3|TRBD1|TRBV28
TGTGCCAGCAGTTCCACAGGGGGCGACGTCTCTGGAAACACCATATATTTT
CASSSTGGDVSGNTIYF
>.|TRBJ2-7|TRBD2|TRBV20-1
TGCAGTGCTACCCGACTAGCGGTCTACGAGCAGTACTTC
CSATRLAVYEQYF
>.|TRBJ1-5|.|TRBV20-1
TGCAGTGCTAGTCGTATCAATCAGCCCCAGCATTTT
CSASRINQPQHF
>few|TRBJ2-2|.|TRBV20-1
TGCAGTGCTACCCCCCCTTCTAACACCGGGGAGCTGTTTTTT
CSATPPSNTGELFF
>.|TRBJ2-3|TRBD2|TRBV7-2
TGTGCCAGCAGCCCTCTTCCTAGCGGCCCGAGTGGGAATACGCAGTATTTT
CASSPLPSGPSGNTQYF
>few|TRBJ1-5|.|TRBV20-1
TGCAGTGCTAGTATTCGTGTGGTTAGCAATCAGCCCCAGCATTTT
CSASIRVVSNQPQHF
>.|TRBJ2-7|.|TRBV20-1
TGCAGTGCTAGAGATCCGACAGTCTACGAGCAGTACTTC
CSARDPTVYEQYF
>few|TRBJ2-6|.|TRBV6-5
TGTGCCAGCAGTTCATCTGGGGCCAACGTCCTGACTTTC
CASSSSGANVLTF
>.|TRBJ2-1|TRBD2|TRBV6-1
TGTGCCAGCAGAGTTGCTAGCGGAGATGGGGGCAATGAGCAGTTCTTC
CASRVASGDGGNEQFF
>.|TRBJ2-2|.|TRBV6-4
TGTGCCAGCAGTGACTCTTACACCGGGGAGCTGTTTTTT
CASSDSYTGELFF
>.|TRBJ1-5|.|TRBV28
TGTGCCAGCAGTTATAAGGTAGAGGGCAATCAGCCCCAGCATTTT
CASSYKVEGNQPQHF
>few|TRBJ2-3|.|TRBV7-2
TGTGCCAGCAGCTCCGGGGCTAGCACAGATACGCAGTATTTT
CASSSGASTDTQYF
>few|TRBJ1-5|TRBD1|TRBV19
TGTGCCAGTAGTGACAGGGGAAGTAATCAGCCCCAGCATTTT
CASSDRGSNQPQHF
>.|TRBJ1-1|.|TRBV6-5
TGTGCCAGCAGTTATGAGGGCACTGAAGCTTTCTTT
CASSYEGTEAFF
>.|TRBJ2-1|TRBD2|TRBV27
TGTGCCTCTCAAAGGAGCGGGAGCAGCTCCTACAATGAGCAGTTCTTC
CASQRSGSSSYNEQFF
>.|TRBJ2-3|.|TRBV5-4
TGTGCCAGCAGCTTGGTGGCCGACACAGATACGCAGTATTTT
CASSLVADTDTQYF
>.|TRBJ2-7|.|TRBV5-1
TGCGCCAGCAAGGGGGGAACCTACGAGCAGTACTTC
CASKGGTYEQYF
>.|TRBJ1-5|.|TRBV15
TGTGCCACCAGCATGGAGAGCAATCAGCCCCAGCATTTT
CATSMESNQPQHF
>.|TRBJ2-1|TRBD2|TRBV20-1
TGCAGTGCCACTAGAATAGCGGGAGGGCCGGGTGAGCAGTTCTTC
CSATRIAGGPGEQFF
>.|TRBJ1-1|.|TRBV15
TGTGCCACCAGCAGAGATCGTGGGGAGAACACTGAAGCTTTCTTT
CATSRDRGENTEAFF
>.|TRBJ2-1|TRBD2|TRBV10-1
TGCGCCAGCAGTCCCCCGGGACTAGCAGGAGAGCAGTTCTTC
CASSPPGLAGEQFF
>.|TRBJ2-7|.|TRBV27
TGTGCCAGCAGAGTGGGTAGGGCGGGCGAGCAGTACTTC
CASRVGRAGEQYF
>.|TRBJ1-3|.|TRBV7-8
TGTGCCAGCAGCTTCCGGATAGGGAGCTCTGGAAACACCATATATTTT
CASSFRIGSSGNTIYF
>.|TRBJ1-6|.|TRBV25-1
TGTGCCAGCAGATCAAGCCCCGGGGTAGCCCATAAAATTTCACCCCTCCACTTT
CASRSSPGVAHKISPLHF
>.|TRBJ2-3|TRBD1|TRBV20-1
TGCAGTGCTAGAGGCCCACAGGGGGCCACAGATACGCAGTATTTT
CSARGPQGATDTQYF
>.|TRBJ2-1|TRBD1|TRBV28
TGTGCCAGCAGCACGGGACAGGTCGCCGTGAGCTCCTACAATGAGCAGTTCTTC
CASSTGQVAVSSYNEQFF
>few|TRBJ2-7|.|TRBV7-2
TGTGCCAGCAGCTTAGGTCTGGGCGCCGCCTACGAGCAGTACTTC
CASSLGLGAAYEQYF
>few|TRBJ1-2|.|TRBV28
TGTGCCAGCAGTTTAACGTCGGCAGGATTTAACTATGGCTACACCTTC
CASSLTSAGFNYGYTF
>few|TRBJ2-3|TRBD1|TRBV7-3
TGTGCCAGCAGCTTAGGGACAGATATCACAGATACGCAGTATTTT
CASSLGTDITDTQYF
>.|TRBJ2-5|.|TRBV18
TGTGCCAGCTCTGCTACAGGGAACCAAGAGACCCAGTACTTC
CASSATGNQETQYF
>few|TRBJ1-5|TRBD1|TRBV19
TGTGCCAGTAGTCCCAGACAGGGCTACAATCAGCCCCAGCATTTT
CASSPRQGYNQPQHF
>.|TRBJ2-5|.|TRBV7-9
TGTGCCAGCAGCCACCCTGGAGGTGGTGAGACCCAGTACTTC
CASSHPGGGETQYF
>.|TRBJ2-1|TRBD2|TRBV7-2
TGTGCCAGCAGTTGGACTAGCGGGACGAGATACAATGAGCAGTTCTTC
CASSWTSGTRYNEQFF
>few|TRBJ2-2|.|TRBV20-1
TGCAGTGCTCTCAAGCAGGTTAGCACCGGGGAGCTGTTTTTT
CSALKQVSTGELFF
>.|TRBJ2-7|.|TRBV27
TGTGCCAGCAGTTTAGGTATGGAGATCTACGAGCAGTACTTC
CASSLGMEIYEQYF
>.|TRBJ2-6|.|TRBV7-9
TGTGCCAGCAGCGCCTCCTTGACCTTTAGGCCCTCTGGGGCCAACGTCCTGACTTTC
CASSASLTFRPSGANVLTF
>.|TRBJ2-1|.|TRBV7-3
TGTGCCAGCAGCTTATATTTAGCGGCCCCCTACAATGAGCAGTTCTTC
CASSLYLAAPYNEQFF
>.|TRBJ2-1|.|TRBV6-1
TGTGCCAGCAGAGGCCCCGGGTCCTCCTACAATGAGCAGTTCTTC
CASRGPGSSYNEQFF
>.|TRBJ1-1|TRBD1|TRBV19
TGTGCCAGTAGTATGCGGGGGGGGACAGGGGTCCACCCGAGCACTGAAGCTTTCTTT
CASSMRGGTGVHPSTEAFF
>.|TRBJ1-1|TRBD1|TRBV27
TGTGCCAGCAGTCCCAGGGGGGGGATGAACACTGAAGCTTTCTTT
CASSPRGGMNTEAFF
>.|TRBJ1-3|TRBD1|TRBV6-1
TGTGCCAGCAAGATGGGACAGCTCTCTGGAAACACCATATATTTT
CASKMGQLSGNTIYF
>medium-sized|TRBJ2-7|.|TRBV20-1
TGCAGTGCTAGAGATATTAGCCAGGGTCGAGGGGAGCAGTACTTC
CSARDISQGRGEQYF
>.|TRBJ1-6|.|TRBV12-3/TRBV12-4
TGTGCCAGCAGTCCCGGGAGGCAATATTCACCCCTCCACTTT
CASSPGRQYSPLHF
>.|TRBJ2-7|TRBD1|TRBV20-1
TGCAGTGCTAGCGGCAGGACAGGGATTAGCGAGCAGTACTTC
CSASGRTGISEQYF
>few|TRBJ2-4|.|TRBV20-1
TGCAGTGCTAGTGCAGAAGCCAAAAACATTCAGTACTTC
CSASAEAKNIQYF